This T cell receptor (beta chain) was found in a study of blood T cell repertoires in COVID-19. Germline V gene sequence: CDR1 GTSNPN, CDR2 SVGIG (reference sequence). This CDR3 spans 13 amino acids. Trimming shortened V by 0 bases and J by 6 bases, and 11 bases separated the two germline ends. Some clones are missing from TCRdb's copy, which holds only in-frame ones; the method was immunoSEQ multiplex PCR. Here the sample spans some 320,000 clones, under 90% being singletons. V and J are TRBV30 and TRBJ1-1, with D perhaps matching TRBD1 (5 bases). The specimen sequenced was PBMCs or T cells enriched from blood (not recorded which). The TCR originated in a woman between 45 and 65 years old who had been exposed to COVID-19. CDR3 amino acids: CAWSVSGRAEAFF. The CDR3 DNA follows: TGTGCCTGGAGTGTATCAGGGAGGGCTGAAGCTTTCTTT. The whole variable domain, filled in from reference TRBV30 and TRBJ1-1, reads SQTIHQWPATLVQPVGSPLSLECTVEGTSNPNLYWYRQAAGRGLQLLFYSVGIGQISSEVPQNLSASRPQDRQFILSSKKLLLSDSGFYLCAWSVSGRAEAFFGQGTRLTVV.